What follows are 15 T cell receptor beta chains derived from one specimen sequenced in a study of blood T cells in healthy people across ages. A J-beta primer mix and a sample-barcoded 5' primer were used in a second PCR of roughly 7 to 12 cycles. TCRdb re-derived calls from the 5' RACE reads in MiXCR, one entry per CDR3 protein. The table lists 1.5 million to 2 million distinct CDR3 sequences, about 32% of them singletons. Sequencing used blood. The receptors were sampled from a young woman in good health.

CDR3 amino acids: CASSPEIAGLTDTQYF. The DNA of the CDR3 is TGTGCCAGCAGCCCCGAGATAGCGGGCCTAACAGATACGCAGTATTTT. This sequence joins TRBV7-3 and TRBJ2-3, with 7 positions matching TRBD2. The CDR3 is 16 residues long. Germline CDR1 and CDR2: SGHTA and FQGTGA. With 5 bases clipped from V and 3 bases from J, the junction kept 11 bases outside the gene matches.

Notes on this clonotype: Its ends do not fully match the called genes, so a read error is possible. The V call is TRBV5-1, the J call TRBJ2-3; D possibly corresponds to TRBD2 (6 bases). The CDR3 runs to 15 residues. The germline V gene encodes CDR1 SGHRS and CDR2 YFSETQ. DNA for the CDR3: TGTGCCAGCAGTCTCTACGGAGGGCCAACAGATACGCAGTATTTT. This gives the protein CASSLYGGPTDTQYF.

This clonotype appeared many times. The genes are TRBV7-8 and TRBJ2-3; 11 nucleotides align to TRBD1. Germline assignment: CDR1 SGHVS and CDR2 FQNEAQ. Trimming removed 4 bases from V and 2 bases from J; junction bases left unmatched: 11. CDR3 length: 18 amino acids. This CDR3 is CASSSKYGTGGITDTQYF. CDR3 DNA: TGTGCCAGCAGCTCCAAATACGGGACAGGGGGAATCACAGATACGCAGTATTTT. Supplemented by reference TRBV7-8 and TRBJ2-3, the full variable domain reads GAGVSQSPRYKVAKRGQDVALRCDPISGHVSLFWYQQALGQGPEFLTYFQNEAQLDKSGLPSDRFFAERPEGSVSTLKIQRTQQEDSAVYLCASSSKYGTGGITDTQYFGPGTRLTVL.

This chain joins TRBV7-9 and TRBJ1-1, with TRBD1 matching 7 bases. CDR1 SEHNR and CDR2 FQNEAQ come from the germline V gene (reference sequence). The CDR3 is made up of 14 amino acids. V dropped 5 bases and J dropped 2; count of bases not matched to a gene: 5. CDR3 sequence (DNA): TGTGCCAGCAGCATACAGGGGACCAACACTGAAGCTTTCTTT. As protein: CASSIQGTNTEAFF.

The chain combines TRBV9 with TRBJ2-1; D is ambiguous. Germline values: CDR1 SGDLS, CDR2 YYNGEE. Trimming pared 4 bases from V and 8 bases from J, leaving 13 bases between. The CDR3 extends over 13 amino acids. The CDR3, as DNA: TGTGCCAGCAGCAGCCCTTCTTGGGATGAGCAGTTCTTC. Protein product: CASSSPSWDEQFF.

Worth noting for this clonotype: One end of the junction fails to match germline, which may point to a read error. This chain joins TRBV29-1 and TRBJ2-4; D not resolved. CDR1 and CDR2 from the germline V gene are SQVTM and ANQGSEA. The CDR3 loop spans 10 amino acids. CDR3 in DNA: TGCAGCGTTGTCCCGCCCATTCGGTACTTC. Residues: CSVVPPIRYF.

The CDR3 region is CASRRGQQINEKLFF. The CDR3 DNA reads as TGTGCCAGCAGACGAGGACAGCAAATTAATGAAAAACTGTTTTTT. The chain has TRBV27 and TRBJ1-4; D possibly corresponds to TRBD1 (6 bases). Trimming removed 6 bases from V and 4 bases from J, with 15 bases in between. Germline CDR1 reads MNHEY; CDR2 reads SMNVEV (reference sequence). CDR3 size: 15 residues.

The genes are TRBV7-2 and TRBJ1-6, with D perhaps matching TRBD1 (5 bases). V lost 1 base to trimming and J lost 6 bases, with 13 bases between them. The CDR3 is 16 residues long. CDR1 is SGHTA and CDR2 is FQGNSA in the germline V gene. This CDR3 is CASSLERPGFNSPLHF. The CDR3 region has the DNA TGTGCCAGCAGCTTAGAACGGCCAGGGTTTAATTCACCCCTCCACTTT.

This clonotype was seen a handful of times. The genes are TRBV2 and TRBJ1-1; unclear D gene. V dropped 6 bases and J dropped 7 bases, with 24 bases sitting between them. The CDR3 loop spans 16 amino acids. The germline gives CDR1 SNHLY, CDR2 FYNNEI. CDR3 nucleotides: TGTGCCAGCAGGTCGATGGTGATTGGTGAAGTGGGTGAAGCTTTCTTT. Translating it yields CASRSMVIGEVGEAFF.

The chain uses TRBV28 and TRBJ2-7; TRBD1 is a possible D gene (6 bases). The CDR3 is 14 residues long. The germline CDR1 and CDR2 sequences are MDHEN and SYDVKM. V was pared by 8 bases and J by 6 bases, with 20 bases between. The chain's CDR3 is CASQGPIVTGEQYF. The CDR3 DNA is TGTGCCAGCCAGGGGCCGATAGTAACAGGCGAGCAGTACTTC. The full variable domain, with the rest looked up from reference TRBV28 and TRBJ2-7, is DVKVTQSSRYLVKRTGEKVFLECVQDMDHENMFWYRQDPGLGLRLIYFSYDVKMKEKGDIPEGYSVSREKKERFSLILESASTNQTSMYLCASQGPIVTGEQYFGPGTRLTVT.

Remarks on this clonotype: A much larger clone differs from this one at a single base, so this may be a read error. The genes are TRBV4-2 and TRBJ2-5, with D perhaps TRBD1 (5 bases). The J call may not be correct, given that the DNA end is closer to TRBJ2-7. Looked up from germline, CDR1 is LGHNA and CDR2 is YNFKEQ. The CDR3 loop spans 14 amino acids. The CDR3 loop reads CAGSQGEALYEQYF. The CDR3 DNA sequence: TGTGCCGGCAGCCAAGGGGAAGCGCTTTACGAGCAGTACTTC.

V is TRBV9 and J is TRBJ2-1; D remains ambiguous. The CDR3 has 15 amino acids. V was pared by 0 bases and J by 5 bases, with 12 bases between. Germline loops: CDR1 SGDLS, CDR2 YYNGEE. CDR3 in DNA: TGTGCCAGCAGCGTAGATGTTATTAAGAACAATGAGCAGTTCTTC. Translating gives CASSVDVIKNNEQFF.

Details on this clonotype: A junction boundary mismatches the germline segment, possibly from a read error. The V call is TRBV10-3, the J call TRBJ2-5; tentatively, D is TRBD1 (5 bases). The germline gives CDR1 ENHRY, CDR2 SYGVKD. This CDR3 spans 14 amino acids. The CDR3 coding sequence is TGTGCCGTCAGTGACCCAACCAGGGAAGAGACCCAGTACTTC. This gives the protein CAVSDPTREETQYF.

This clonotype was detected many times. The chain is built from TRBV7-2 and TRBJ2-5; 14 bases match TRBD2. CDR3 length equals 17 residues. V dropped 1 base and J dropped 3; count of bases not matched to a gene: 4. The germline V gene encodes CDR1 SGHTA and CDR2 FQGNSA. CDR3 nucleotide sequence: TGTGCCAGCAGCTTAGGACTAGCGGGAGGGCCGGAAGAGACCCAGTACTTC. Its protein is CASSLGLAGGPEETQYF.

This clonotype has a handful of counts. This chain links TRBV29-1 with TRBJ1-1; D remains ambiguous. Trimming cost V 4 bases and J 2 bases, with 11 bases left between them. Germline-derived CDR1 and CDR2 are SQVTM and ANQGSEA. The CDR3 loop spans 13 amino acids. The CDR3 DNA reads as TGCAGCGTTGCCGAGACGTTCAACACTGAAGCTTTCTTT. It translates to CSVAETFNTEAFF.